This TCR beta chain was recovered during a study of CD8 T cells in ankylosing spondylitis. Findings and caveats of the study: Some motif variants had been reported before (in reactive arthritis synovial fluid and blood). Significant enrichment of disease-linked clones was reportedly seen in matched ankylosing spondylitis synovial fluid. A motif of eight highly homologous TCR beta variants was seen as apparently characteristic of ankylosing spondylitis blood.

The CDR3 loop spans 16 amino acids. Germline CDR1 is MDHEN and CDR2 is SYDVKM. J lost 1 base, V lost 5 bases, and 9 bases had no gene match. The sample holds a few counts of this clonotype. The antigen is undetermined. Each TCR beta library was made by quantitative 5'-RACE that incorporated molecular barcodes. TCRdb fed the 5' RACE reads into MiXCR, producing one record per CDR3 protein. The table has approximately 440,000 distinct CDR3 sequences, more than 15% seen once; the top ten hold over 0.9%. This chain joins TRBV28 and TRBJ2-3; 7 bases line up with TRBD2. The material sequenced was blood, either unsorted or a sorted T cell fraction (not recorded which). The receptor was derived from a male donor with ankylosing spondylitis. The CDR3 sequence is CASSPARAGGTDTQYF. CDR3 bases: TGTGCCAGCAGTCCGGCCAGGGCGGGAGGCACAGATACGCAGTATTTT.